Listed below are T cell receptor beta chains from one sample, sequenced in a study of CD8 T cells in Susac syndrome. TCRdb re-derived calls from the immunoSEQ multiplex PCR reads in MiXCR, one entry per CDR3 protein. The sample has 250,000 to 300,000 distinct CDR3 sequences, almost 85% seen once. The specimen was CD8+ T cells from PBMCs. The origin of the receptors is a human donor with multiple sclerosis. Both conserved end residues are part of each CDR3. A D gene is named only where the DNA matches it firmly. Where a row states a size, it is once, few, many or the class of an expanded clone; other rows omit it.

size: -; J: TRBJ2-7; V: TRBV7-9; length: 15; D: TRBD2; CDR3: CASSLVAGRAYEQYF; DNA: TGTGCCAGCAGCCTCGTAGCGGGGCGGGCCTACGAGCAGTACTTC
size: -; J: TRBJ2-2; V: TRBV7-9; length: 12; D: -; CDR3: CASSSILWELFF; DNA: TGTGCCAGCAGTTCCATCTTATGGGAGCTGTTTTTT
size: -; J: TRBJ2-1; V: TRBV5-1; length: 14; D: TRBD2; CDR3: CASALAGFRNEQFF; DNA: TGCGCCAGCGCTCTAGCGGGATTCAGGAATGAGCAGTTCTTC
size: -; J: TRBJ2-1; V: TRBV9; length: 17; D: TRBD2; CDR3: CASSVDASGTRSNEQFF; DNA: TGTGCCAGCAGCGTAGATGCGTCGGGGACTAGATCTAATGAGCAGTTCTTC
size: -; J: TRBJ2-1; V: TRBV19; length: 14; D: -; CDR3: CASTPDGREYEQFF; DNA: TGTGCCAGTACCCCTGACGGGAGAGAGTATGAGCAGTTCTTC
size: -; J: TRBJ2-7; V: TRBV20-1; length: 15; D: TRBD2; CDR3: CSARDLAGGIYEQYF; DNA: TGCAGTGCTAGAGATTTGGCGGGAGGGATTTACGAGCAGTACTTC
size: -; J: TRBJ2-5; V: TRBV4-3; length: 17; D: TRBD1; CDR3: CASSQEGGRGRWETQYF; DNA: TGCGCCAGCAGCCAAGAGGGTGGCAGGGGGAGATGGGAGACCCAGTACTTC
size: once; J: TRBJ2-7; V: TRBV5-1; length: 15; D: TRBD1; CDR3: CASSSGTGAAYEQYF; DNA: TGCGCCAGCAGCAGCGGGACAGGGGCGGCCTACGAGCAGTACTTC
size: -; J: TRBJ1-2; V: TRBV12-3/TRBV12-4; length: 17; D: TRBD1; CDR3: CASRDTGTGRMKEGYTF; DNA: TGTGCCAGCAGAGACACCGGGACAGGGCGAATGAAGGAAGGCTACACCTTC
size: -; J: TRBJ2-7; V: TRBV28; length: 14; D: -; CDR3: CASSLWEKGYEQYF; DNA: TGTGCCAGCAGTTTATGGGAAAAGGGATACGAGCAGTACTTC
size: once; J: TRBJ2-7; V: TRBV6-1; length: 16; D: -; CDR3: CASSPLGAAEPYEQYF; DNA: TGTGCCAGCAGTCCCCTGGGGGCTGCTGAACCCTACGAGCAGTACTTC
size: -; J: TRBJ2-7; V: TRBV6-1; length: 15; D: TRBD1; CDR3: CASSSRQGLNYEQYF; DNA: TGTGCCAGCAGTTCGCGACAGGGTTTAAACTACGAGCAGTACTTC
size: -; J: TRBJ1-2; V: TRBV7-9; length: 15; D: -; CDR3: CASSLQGSQNYGYTF; DNA: TGTGCCAGCAGCTTACAAGGGTCACAGAACTATGGCTACACCTTC
size: -; J: TRBJ2-5; V: TRBV28; length: 14; D: TRBD1; CDR3: CASNLQGWEETQYF; DNA: TGTGCCAGCAACCTACAGGGGTGGGAAGAGACCCAGTACTTC
size: -; J: TRBJ2-7; V: TRBV7-2; length: 17; D: -; CDR3: CASSLEKLGFALDEQYF; DNA: TGTGCCAGCAGCTTGGAGAAACTAGGATTCGCGCTCGACGAGCAGTACTTC
size: once; J: TRBJ1-4; V: TRBV4-1; length: 14; D: -; CDR3: CASSQALVNEKLFF; DNA: TGCGCCAGCAGCCAAGCTTTAGTGAACGAAAAACTGTTTTTT
size: -; J: TRBJ2-2; V: TRBV24-1; length: 16; D: -; CDR3: CATSDFRKGVLGELFF; DNA: TGTGCCACCAGTGATTTCAGGAAAGGTGTCCTCGGGGAGCTGTTTTTT
size: -; J: TRBJ2-1; V: TRBV6-6; length: 13; D: -; CDR3: CASSSGPFDEQFF; DNA: TGTGCCAGCAGTAGCGGGCCTTTTGATGAGCAGTTCTTC
size: -; J: TRBJ2-1; V: TRBV27; length: 17; D: TRBD2; CDR3: CASTLTGTSRDYNEQFF; DNA: TGTGCCAGCACCCTAACCGGGACTAGCCGCGACTACAATGAGCAGTTCTTC
size: -; J: TRBJ1-5; V: TRBV19; length: 16; D: -; CDR3: CASSMAGGGSNQPQHF; DNA: TGTGCCAGTAGTATGGCGGGGGGCGGGAGCAATCAGCCCCAGCATTTT
size: -; J: TRBJ2-1; V: TRBV11-3; length: 13; D: -; CDR3: CTSSLAWDNEQFF; DNA: TGTACCAGCAGCTTAGCTTGGGACAATGAGCAGTTCTTC
size: -; J: TRBJ2-7; V: TRBV4-3; length: 16; D: -; CDR3: CASSQDVSWSSYEQYF; DNA: TGCGCCAGCAGCCAAGATGTTAGTTGGAGCTCCTACGAGCAGTACTTC
size: -; J: TRBJ2-5; V: TRBV27; length: 13; D: TRBD2; CDR3: CASSLAPSGDQYF; DNA: TGTGCCAGCAGTTTAGCCCCTAGCGGCGACCAGTACTTC
size: -; J: TRBJ2-3; V: TRBV2; length: 11; D: -; CDR3: CASLNTDTQYF; DNA: TGTGCCAGCTTAAACACAGATACGCAGTATTTT
size: -; J: TRBJ1-3; V: TRBV7-2; length: 16; D: -; CDR3: CASSDLSGFPGNTIYF; DNA: TGTGCCAGCAGTGACTTAAGTGGCTTCCCTGGAAACACCATATATTTT
size: few; J: TRBJ2-7; V: TRBV7-9; length: 18; D: -; CDR3: CASSRRSPEGGPSYEQYF; DNA: TGTGCCAGCAGCCGGAGGAGTCCGGAAGGGGGACCTTCCTACGAGCAGTACTTC
size: -; J: TRBJ2-1; V: TRBV2; length: 15; D: TRBD1; CDR3: CAVTGTGTLLEEQFF; DNA: TGTGCCGTCACAGGGACAGGGACCTTGTTGGAGGAGCAGTTCTTC
size: -; J: TRBJ2-3; V: TRBV27; length: 17; D: TRBD2; CDR3: CASSHGLAGDVTDTQYF; DNA: TGTGCCAGCAGCCACGGACTAGCGGGAGATGTCACAGATACGCAGTATTTT
size: few; J: TRBJ2-7; V: TRBV12-3/TRBV12-4; length: 17; D: TRBD2; CDR3: CASTPWGAGGSSYEQYF; DNA: TGTGCCAGCACCCCGTGGGGAGCGGGAGGCAGCTCCTACGAGCAGTACTTC
size: -; J: TRBJ2-7; V: TRBV20-1; length: 15; D: TRBD2; CDR3: CSAGPPGLAVYEQYF; DNA: TGCAGTGCTGGGCCCCCGGGACTAGCGGTGTACGAGCAGTACTTC
size: -; J: TRBJ2-7; V: TRBV21-1; length: 14; D: -; CDR3: CASSNRGFPYEQYF; DNA: TGTGCCAGCAGCAATAGGGGGTTTCCCTACGAGCAGTACTTC
size: -; J: TRBJ2-1; V: TRBV11-2; length: 13; D: -; CDR3: CASSPQAWDEQFF; DNA: TGTGCCAGCAGCCCCCAGGCCTGGGATGAGCAGTTCTTC
size: -; J: TRBJ2-5; V: TRBV24-1; length: 15; D: -; CDR3: CATSDFPEGVETQYF; DNA: TGTGCCACCAGTGATTTCCCCGAGGGGGTCGAGACCCAGTACTTC
size: few; J: TRBJ1-5; V: TRBV2; length: 15; D: -; CDR3: CASSVQGPSNQPQHF; DNA: TGTGCCAGCAGTGTCCAGGGGCCAAGCAATCAGCCCCAGCATTTT
size: -; J: TRBJ2-1; V: TRBV27; length: 15; D: TRBD2; CDR3: CASRAGTSGYNEQFF; DNA: TGTGCCAGCCGAGCCGGGACTAGCGGCTACAATGAGCAGTTCTTC
size: -; J: TRBJ2-5; V: TRBV29-1; length: 12; D: -; CDR3: CGVIGYQETQYF; DNA: TGCGGCGTTATAGGGTACCAAGAGACCCAGTACTTC
size: -; J: TRBJ1-5; V: TRBV19; length: 16; D: -; CDR3: CASSIIAGLKNQPQHF; DNA: TGTGCCAGTAGTATAATAGCTGGGCTCAAAAATCAGCCCCAGCATTTT
size: -; J: TRBJ2-7; V: TRBV6-2/TRBV6-3; length: 16; D: -; CDR3: CASSRAALTVSYEQYF; DNA: TGTGCCAGCAGTAGGGCAGCTTTGACCGTCTCCTACGAGCAGTACTTC
size: once; J: TRBJ2-3; V: TRBV27; length: 13; D: -; CDR3: CASSRPSTDTQYF; DNA: TGTGCCAGCAGCAGGCCTAGCACAGATACGCAGTATTTT
size: -; J: TRBJ2-2; V: TRBV12-3/TRBV12-4; length: 16; D: TRBD2; CDR3: CASSHLAGGRTGELFF; DNA: TGTGCCAGCAGCCATCTAGCGGGAGGCCGGACCGGGGAGCTGTTTTTT
size: -; J: TRBJ2-5; V: TRBV2; length: 12; D: -; CDR3: CASTPGEETQYF; DNA: TGTGCCAGCACCCCGGGTGAAGAGACCCAGTACTTC
size: once; J: TRBJ2-7; V: TRBV6-2/TRBV6-3; length: 16; D: TRBD1; CDR3: CASSYGGTGAAYEQYF; DNA: TGTGCCAGCAGTTACGGCGGGACAGGGGCCGCCTACGAGCAGTACTTC
size: once; J: TRBJ1-5; V: TRBV6-5; length: 13; D: -; CDR3: CASSPSRIEPQHF; DNA: TGTGCCAGCAGCCCCTCTAGGATTGAGCCCCAGCATTTT
size: -; J: TRBJ2-3; V: TRBV29-1; length: 12; D: -; CDR3: CSVEVITDTQYF; DNA: TGCAGCGTTGAAGTGATCACAGATACGCAGTATTTT
size: -; J: TRBJ2-5; V: TRBV7-7; length: 17; D: TRBD2; CDR3: CASSSTSIGRAAETQYF; DNA: TGTGCCAGCAGCTCAACCTCTATCGGGAGGGCCGCGGAGACCCAGTACTTC
size: once; J: TRBJ1-5; V: TRBV10-3; length: 16; D: -; CDR3: CAISEASSGTGQPQHF; DNA: TGTGCCATCAGTGAAGCGAGTTCAGGGACGGGACAGCCCCAGCATTTT
size: -; J: TRBJ2-6; V: TRBV6-1; length: 15; D: -; CDR3: CASSPGQFGANVLTF; DNA: TGTGCCAGCAGTCCGGGACAATTTGGGGCCAACGTCCTGACTTTC
size: -; J: TRBJ1-1; V: TRBV29-1; length: 14; D: -; CDR3: CSVTRTSGRAEAFF; DNA: TGCAGCGTTACCCGGACCTCTGGGAGGGCTGAAGCTTTCTTT
size: -; J: TRBJ2-3; V: TRBV30; length: 13; D: -; CDR3: CAWRRLFTDTQYF; DNA: TGTGCCTGGAGGCGCCTTTTCACAGATACGCAGTATTTT
size: once; J: TRBJ1-5; V: TRBV7-2; length: 17; D: TRBD1; CDR3: CASSTTFPGQINQPQHF; DNA: TGTGCCAGCAGCACCACTTTCCCGGGACAGATAAATCAGCCCCAGCATTTT
size: -; J: TRBJ2-1; V: TRBV12-3/TRBV12-4; length: 19; D: TRBD2; CDR3: CASSLGISVLAGPYNEQFF; DNA: TGTGCCAGCAGTTTAGGGATTTCCGTCTTAGCGGGCCCCTACAATGAGCAGTTCTTC
size: many; J: TRBJ2-2; V: TRBV5-8; length: 16; D: -; CDR3: CASSLGPGLGTGELFF; DNA: TGCGCCAGCAGCTTGGGACCTGGGTTAGGCACCGGGGAGCTGTTTTTT
size: -; J: TRBJ2-1; V: TRBV11-2; length: 15; D: TRBD2; CDR3: CASSTLLAAYNEQFF; DNA: TGTGCCAGCAGCACCCTACTAGCGGCCTACAATGAGCAGTTCTTC
size: -; J: TRBJ2-1; V: TRBV10-2; length: 15; D: -; CDR3: CASSDPGLAGHEQFF; DNA: TGCGCCAGCAGTGACCCGGGACTTGCTGGGCATGAGCAGTTCTTC